The rows below give T cell receptor beta chains drawn from one sample of a study of blood T cell repertoires in COVID-19. Assay: immunoSEQ multiplex PCR; the TCRdb copy retains only in-frame clones and omits some. The top ten clones hold 3.4% of a sample with fewer than 150,000 clones, more than 75% of them seen once. Sequencing input: peripheral blood. The receptors were gathered from a man aged 35 to 55 with acute or convalescent COVID-19. Each CDR3 is given with its conserved first and last residue. A D gene is named only where the DNA matches it firmly. A row's size may be missing; if present it is once, few, many or a size class.

v_call: TRBV19; clone_size: .; d_call: TRBD1; j_call: TRBJ1-2; cdr3_nt: TGTGCCAGTAGCCGGGACAGGCTATCATTAGGGTCTTCGCATGGCTACACCTTC; cdr3_aa: CASSRDRLSLGSSHGYTF
v_call: TRBV9; clone_size: few; d_call: .; j_call: TRBJ2-7; cdr3_nt: TGTGCCAGCAGCCCCACGGGACAAACCTACGAGCAGTACTTC; cdr3_aa: CASSPTGQTYEQYF
v_call: TRBV6-5; clone_size: .; d_call: .; j_call: TRBJ2-1; cdr3_nt: TGTGCCAGCAGCTCCGGAGCCGCGGTGGATGAGCAGTTCTTC; cdr3_aa: CASSSGAAVDEQFF
v_call: TRBV18; clone_size: .; d_call: .; j_call: TRBJ2-3; cdr3_nt: TGTGCCAGCTCACCAGATTCAGACAGGCTCGGGACAGATACGCAGTATTTT; cdr3_aa: CASSPDSDRLGTDTQYF
v_call: TRBV4-1; clone_size: .; d_call: .; j_call: TRBJ1-5; cdr3_nt: TGCGCCAGCAGCCAAACACACAGCCTTAGCAATCAGCCCCAGCATTTT; cdr3_aa: CASSQTHSLSNQPQHF
v_call: TRBV19; clone_size: .; d_call: .; j_call: TRBJ1-1; cdr3_nt: TGTGCCAGTAGCCCGGGGTTTACCACTGAAGCTTTCTTT; cdr3_aa: CASSPGFTTEAFF
v_call: TRBV7-8; clone_size: .; d_call: TRBD2; j_call: TRBJ2-7; cdr3_nt: TGTGCCAGCAGCCTAACAGGACTAGCGGGGGCTCTCGAGCAGTACTTC; cdr3_aa: CASSLTGLAGALEQYF
v_call: TRBV20-1; clone_size: .; d_call: .; j_call: TRBJ1-1; cdr3_nt: TGCAGTGCTAAAAAGACAGTTGAAGCTTTCTTT; cdr3_aa: CSAKKTVEAFF
v_call: TRBV9; clone_size: .; d_call: TRBD2; j_call: TRBJ2-3; cdr3_nt: TGTGCCAGCAGCGTAGGATCGTACACTAGCGGGGGGGCCATAGGGGATACGCAGTATTTT; cdr3_aa: CASSVGSYTSGGAIGDTQYF
v_call: TRBV6-2/TRBV6-3; clone_size: .; d_call: TRBD2; j_call: TRBJ2-5; cdr3_nt: TGTGCCAGCAGTTACCCCCGAGCGGGGGGGCAAGAGACCCAGTACTTC; cdr3_aa: CASSYPRAGGQETQYF
v_call: TRBV4-2; clone_size: once; d_call: .; j_call: TRBJ1-1; cdr3_nt: TGTGCCAGCAGCCAAGATTTTAGCACTGAAGCTTTCTTT; cdr3_aa: CASSQDFSTEAFF
v_call: TRBV7-2; clone_size: .; d_call: TRBD1; j_call: TRBJ2-5; cdr3_nt: TGTGCCAGCAGTCTCGGACAGGGGGTACAAGAGACCCAGTACTTC; cdr3_aa: CASSLGQGVQETQYF
v_call: TRBV24-1; clone_size: few; d_call: TRBD2; j_call: TRBJ2-1; cdr3_nt: TGTGCCACCAGTGATTTCGTAGCGGGCGCTATCTACAATGAGCAGTTCTTC; cdr3_aa: CATSDFVAGAIYNEQFF
v_call: TRBV7-3; clone_size: .; d_call: .; j_call: TRBJ2-5; cdr3_nt: TGTGCCAGCAGCTTACTAGGCGGGGCGGAGACCCAGTACTTC; cdr3_aa: CASSLLGGAETQYF
v_call: TRBV7-9; clone_size: .; d_call: .; j_call: TRBJ1-2; cdr3_nt: TGTGCCAGCAGCTTATCAGCAGGGGACTATGGCTACACCTTC; cdr3_aa: CASSLSAGDYGYTF
v_call: TRBV5-6; clone_size: .; d_call: TRBD1; j_call: TRBJ2-1; cdr3_nt: TGTGCCAGCCTACCGGGACAGGGGGCTTATAATGAGCAGTTCTTC; cdr3_aa: CASLPGQGAYNEQFF
v_call: TRBV30; clone_size: .; d_call: TRBD2; j_call: TRBJ2-3; cdr3_nt: TGTGCCTGGAGTGAATGGGGGGGAACCACAGATACGCAGTATTTT; cdr3_aa: CAWSEWGGTTDTQYF
v_call: TRBV10-3; clone_size: .; d_call: TRBD1; j_call: TRBJ1-2; cdr3_nt: TGTGCCATCAGTCGACAGGGGGTTACGGACTATGGCTACACCTTC; cdr3_aa: CAISRQGVTDYGYTF
v_call: TRBV11-2; clone_size: .; d_call: .; j_call: TRBJ2-3; cdr3_nt: TGTGCCAGCAGCTTAGGGGGGACTAGCACAGATACGCAGTATTTT; cdr3_aa: CASSLGGTSTDTQYF
v_call: TRBV27; clone_size: .; d_call: TRBD1; j_call: TRBJ2-6; cdr3_nt: TGTGCCAGCAGTTTAACAGGGGTCCCCTCTGGGGCCAACGTCCTGACTTTC; cdr3_aa: CASSLTGVPSGANVLTF
v_call: TRBV3-1/TRBV3-2; clone_size: .; d_call: TRBD2; j_call: TRBJ2-1; cdr3_nt: TGTGCCAGCAGCCTCGGTGCTAGCGGGGGCGAGCAGTTCTTC; cdr3_aa: CASSLGASGGEQFF
v_call: TRBV7-9; clone_size: .; d_call: TRBD1; j_call: TRBJ2-5; cdr3_nt: TGTGCCAGCAGCTTAGGAAGGTCTGGGACAGGGAATAAGGTGACCCAGTACTTC; cdr3_aa: CASSLGRSGTGNKVTQYF
v_call: TRBV6-2/TRBV6-3; clone_size: .; d_call: .; j_call: TRBJ1-2; cdr3_nt: TGTGCCAGCAGTGTCCGGGACCCCGGGAGCTATGGCTACACCTTC; cdr3_aa: CASSVRDPGSYGYTF
v_call: TRBV6-5; clone_size: .; d_call: TRBD1; j_call: TRBJ1-2; cdr3_nt: TGTGCCAGCAGTTACGGGACAGCGGGGGGTGGCTACACCTTC; cdr3_aa: CASSYGTAGGGYTF
v_call: TRBV3-1/TRBV3-2; clone_size: .; d_call: TRBD2; j_call: TRBJ2-3; cdr3_nt: TGTGCCAGCAGCTTAAAACTAGCGGGGACAGATACGCAGTATTTT; cdr3_aa: CASSLKLAGTDTQYF
v_call: TRBV7-9; clone_size: .; d_call: .; j_call: TRBJ1-4; cdr3_nt: TGTGCCAGCAGCGCACAGGGAGCTAATGGAGAAAAACTGTTTTTT; cdr3_aa: CASSAQGANGEKLFF
v_call: TRBV7-9; clone_size: .; d_call: .; j_call: TRBJ2-2; cdr3_nt: TGTGCCAGCAGCCCCCGACAGCCCATAATCACCGGGGAGCTGTTTTTT; cdr3_aa: CASSPRQPIITGELFF
v_call: TRBV15; clone_size: .; d_call: .; j_call: TRBJ1-1; cdr3_nt: TGTGCCACCAGCTTCCAGATATCTGTGAACACTGAAGCTTTCTTT; cdr3_aa: CATSFQISVNTEAFF
v_call: TRBV7-2; clone_size: .; d_call: TRBD2; j_call: TRBJ2-5; cdr3_nt: TGTGCCAGCAGCTTAGTTCTAGCGGGGGGCCAAGAGACCCAGTACTTC; cdr3_aa: CASSLVLAGGQETQYF
v_call: TRBV18; clone_size: once; d_call: .; j_call: TRBJ2-5; cdr3_nt: TGTGCCAGCTCACCATCCCTCGGGGAGACCCAGTACTTC; cdr3_aa: CASSPSLGETQYF
v_call: TRBV7-8; clone_size: .; d_call: .; j_call: TRBJ1-5; cdr3_nt: TGTGCCAGCAGCACACAGGGTGGGAATCAGCCCCAGCATTTT; cdr3_aa: CASSTQGGNQPQHF
v_call: TRBV7-3; clone_size: once; d_call: .; j_call: TRBJ2-3; cdr3_nt: TGTGCCAGCAGCTTTGGGGGCGCAGATACGCAGTATTTT; cdr3_aa: CASSFGGADTQYF
v_call: TRBV19; clone_size: .; d_call: TRBD1; j_call: TRBJ2-7; cdr3_nt: TGTGCCAGTAGTATGGGGACAGGGGTCGGCGAGCAGTACTTC; cdr3_aa: CASSMGTGVGEQYF
v_call: TRBV5-6; clone_size: .; d_call: TRBD1; j_call: TRBJ1-1; cdr3_nt: TGTGCCAGCAGCTTGGGGACAGGGGTTAGCACTGAAGCTTTCTTT; cdr3_aa: CASSLGTGVSTEAFF
v_call: TRBV27; clone_size: .; d_call: .; j_call: TRBJ2-3; cdr3_nt: TGTGCCAGCAGAGAGGGGGGGGCGACAGATACGCAGTATTTT; cdr3_aa: CASREGGATDTQYF
v_call: TRBV18; clone_size: .; d_call: .; j_call: TRBJ2-2; cdr3_nt: TGTGCCAGCTCACCCCCGACAGCGAACACCGGGGAGCTGTTTTTT; cdr3_aa: CASSPPTANTGELFF
v_call: TRBV4-2; clone_size: .; d_call: TRBD1; j_call: TRBJ1-4; cdr3_nt: TGTGCCAGCAGCCAAGCCCCCCGTGGGCAGGGGGCTCGAGATGAAAAACTGTTTTTT; cdr3_aa: CASSQAPRGQGARDEKLFF
v_call: TRBV7-2; clone_size: .; d_call: TRBD1; j_call: TRBJ1-2; cdr3_nt: TGTGCCAGCAGTTTTTCCGGACAGGGTGGAGGCTACACCTTC; cdr3_aa: CASSFSGQGGGYTF
v_call: TRBV5-1; clone_size: .; d_call: TRBD1; j_call: TRBJ2-2; cdr3_nt: TGCGCCAGCAGCTCGGGACAGGGGGGGGCCGGGGAGCTGTTTTTT; cdr3_aa: CASSSGQGGAGELFF
v_call: TRBV6-5; clone_size: .; d_call: TRBD1; j_call: TRBJ2-1; cdr3_nt: TGTGCCAGCAGTTACTCGGGACAGGGGGCTGTTAGTGAGCAGTTCTTC; cdr3_aa: CASSYSGQGAVSEQFF
v_call: TRBV4-1; clone_size: .; d_call: .; j_call: TRBJ2-1; cdr3_nt: TGCGCCAGCAGCCAAGTCTGGGGGGGCACCTACAATGAGCAGTTCTTC; cdr3_aa: CASSQVWGGTYNEQFF
v_call: TRBV7-9; clone_size: once; d_call: TRBD1; j_call: TRBJ1-5; cdr3_nt: TGTGCCAGCAGCTACGGACAGGGCCCCATGGGGTCCCAGCATTTT; cdr3_aa: CASSYGQGPMGSQHF
v_call: TRBV3-1/TRBV3-2; clone_size: .; d_call: .; j_call: TRBJ1-6; cdr3_nt: TGTGCCAGCAGCCAAGCAGGGTCAGGTTCACCCCTCCACTTT; cdr3_aa: CASSQAGSGSPLHF
v_call: TRBV2; clone_size: .; d_call: .; j_call: TRBJ2-2; cdr3_nt: TGTGCCAGCCAGCGCAGGGGGGCGAACACCGGGGAGCTGTTTTTT; cdr3_aa: CASQRRGANTGELFF
v_call: TRBV3-1/TRBV3-2; clone_size: once; d_call: TRBD1; j_call: TRBJ2-7; cdr3_nt: TGTGCCAGCAGCCCGGACAGGTACGAGCAGTACTTC; cdr3_aa: CASSPDRYEQYF
v_call: TRBV10-3; clone_size: once; d_call: .; j_call: TRBJ2-5; cdr3_nt: TGTGCCATCAGCCTCTTTAGCGGGACAGGGAGGCAAGAGACCCAGTACTTC; cdr3_aa: CAISLFSGTGRQETQYF
v_call: TRBV6-5; clone_size: .; d_call: .; j_call: TRBJ2-7; cdr3_nt: TGTGCCAGCAGTTACGCCAGGAATTCCTACGAGCAGTACTTC; cdr3_aa: CASSYARNSYEQYF
v_call: TRBV19; clone_size: .; d_call: TRBD1; j_call: TRBJ1-2; cdr3_nt: TGTGCCAGTAGTCCGGGACAGGGGGGCTATGGCTACACCTTC; cdr3_aa: CASSPGQGGYGYTF
v_call: TRBV7-9; clone_size: .; d_call: TRBD1; j_call: TRBJ2-3; cdr3_nt: TGTGCCAGCAGCCCGCGACAGGGCCCAGATACGCAGTATTTT; cdr3_aa: CASSPRQGPDTQYF
v_call: TRBV24-1; clone_size: .; d_call: .; j_call: TRBJ2-5; cdr3_nt: TGTGCCACCAGTGATACTACAGGGATCCAGACCCAGTACTTC; cdr3_aa: CATSDTTGIQTQYF
v_call: TRBV14; clone_size: .; d_call: .; j_call: TRBJ2-2; cdr3_nt: TGTGCCAGCAGCCAAGTAGGGGGGGGGCCGTGGACCGGGGAGCTGTTTTTT; cdr3_aa: CASSQVGGGPWTGELFF
v_call: TRBV6-4; clone_size: .; d_call: .; j_call: TRBJ2-3; cdr3_nt: TGTGCCAGCAGCGGGACACTAGATACGCAGTATTTT; cdr3_aa: CASSGTLDTQYF
v_call: TRBV6-4; clone_size: .; d_call: .; j_call: TRBJ2-2; cdr3_nt: TGTGCCAGCAGTGACGCAGGGGCGGATAGTACCGGGGAGCTGTTTTTT; cdr3_aa: CASSDAGADSTGELFF